A single sample is the source of the 16 T cell receptor beta chains below, sequenced in a study of T cells in Graves' hyperthyroidism and ophthalmopathy. Amplification yielded TCR beta CDR3 regions, with RNA transcripts as the source. First-round RT-PCR targeting the TCR CDR3 was performed with the HTBI primer set. TCRdb ran MiXCR on the multiplex PCR reads and lists one entry per CDR3 protein. The sample shows hundreds of thousands of distinct CDR3 sequences, 14% to 15% of them seen only once. Sequences were obtained from blood. These receptors all come from a man aged 18 to 29 with Graves' ophthalmopathy.

This clonotype was detected only a few times. CDR3 nucleotides: TGTGCCAGCAGTGAGGACAGGGTAAATGAAAAACTGTTTTTT. It is translated as CASSEDRVNEKLFF. The gene calls are TRBV6-1 and TRBJ1-4; 8 bases fit TRBD1. Per germline, CDR1 MNHNS and CDR2 SASEGT. This CDR3 has 14 residues. With V trimmed by 3 bases and J by 5 bases, 2 bases remained unmatched.

This clonotype has a handful of counts. This sequence may be a read error, since a much larger clone differs from it by one base. The chain joins TRBV5-1 to TRBJ2-1; D ambiguous. The CDR3 length is 17 residues. CDR1 is SGHRS and CDR2 is YFSETQ in the germline V gene. The CDR3 DNA reads TGCGCCGGCAGCTTGGCCGGGCGGACCGGATCCTTAGATGAGCAGTTCTTC. It yields the protein CAGSLAGRTGSLDEQFF.

The chain joins TRBV20-1 to TRBJ2-7; a weak D match, TRBD2 (5 bases). The CDR3 sequence is 12 residues long. Trimming took off 5 bases at V and 4 bases at J, with 12 bases between the two ends. Germline CDR1 is DFQATT and CDR2 is SNEGSKA (reference sequence). Written as DNA, the CDR3 is TGCAGTGCTCCACGGCCGGGGTACGAGCAGTACTTC. This codes for CSAPRPGYEQYF.

The table lists this clonotype with a few counts. V usage is TRBV3-1 and J usage is TRBJ2-5, with TRBD2 matching over 10 bases. From germline, CDR1 is LGHDT and CDR2 YNNKEL (reference sequence). This CDR3 region has 15 residues. V lost 5 bases, J lost 5 bases, and 8 bases stayed unmatched. The CDR3 loop is CASSFPGLAKETQYF. DNA of the CDR3: TGTGCCAGCAGCTTTCCGGGACTAGCGAAGGAGACCCAGTACTTC.

The table lists this clonotype with many counts. The CDR3 is CSAIPGLARSYEQYF. CDR3 coding DNA: TGCAGTGCGATCCCGGGGTTGGCCCGTTCCTACGAGCAGTACTTC. The chain combines TRBV20-1 with TRBJ2-7; D possibly corresponds to TRBD2 (5 bases). V lost 6 bases and J lost 1, with 19 bases in between. Germline V gene lookup returns CDR1 DFQATT and CDR2 SNEGSKA (reference sequence). CDR3 size: 15 residues.

Concerning this clonotype: A much bigger clone sits one base away, suggesting this may be a read error. The chain couples TRBV7-7 to TRBJ2-1; 11 nucleotides line up with TRBD2. The CDR3 covers 17 residues. Germline V gene sequence: CDR1 SSHAT, CDR2 FNYEAQ (reference sequence). The CDR3, as DNA: TGTGCTAGCAGCCCCGACCTAGCGGGAGGTATGTACAATGAGCAGTTCTTC. Translating it yields CASSPDLAGGMYNEQFF.

This clonotype was counted between two and nine times. The junction and the germline gene differ at one end; a read error may be behind it. The rearrangement links TRBV24-1 to TRBJ2-2, with D possibly TRBD1 on 6 matching bases. The CDR3 has 11 amino acids. Germline-derived CDR1 and CDR2 are KGHDR and SFDVKD. The DNA for the CDR3 is TGTGCCGCCAGGGGAAACGGGGAGCTGTTTTTT. This translates into CAARGNGELFF.

The sample holds a few counts of this clonotype. The V call is TRBV7-8, the J call TRBJ1-4, with TRBD1 as a possible D gene (5 bases). The CDR3 totals 17 residues. Germline-derived CDR1 and CDR2 are SGHVS and FQNEAQ. Trimming pared 3 bases from V and 0 bases from J, leaving 14 bases between. Here the CDR3 DNA reads TGTGCCAGCAGCTTTAATCAGGGTTTTGCAACTAATGAAAAACTGTTTTTT. Its translation is CASSFNQGFATNEKLFF.

Points on this clonotype: A much bigger clone sits one base away, suggesting this may be a read error. The CDR3 spells CASSEFNSLLPFEQYF. As DNA, the CDR3 is TGTGCCAGCAGTGAATTTAATTCCCTCCTTCCCTTCGAGCAGTACTTC. This chain uses TRBV25-1 with TRBJ2-7; D is ambiguous. Germline V gives CDR1 MGHDK, CDR2 SYGVNS. CDR3 length: 16 amino acids. Trimming stripped 1 base from V and 6 bases from J, with 19 bases between.

J is TRBJ2-5 and V is TRBV5-4; 7 bases align to TRBD1. After removal of 2 bases from V and 5 bases from J, the junction contained 3 bases not matched to a gene. The CDR3 has 13 residues. CDR1 SGHNT and CDR2 YYREEE come from the germline V gene (reference sequence). CDR3 coding DNA: TGTGCCAGCAGCTTACAGGGGTTTGAGACCCAGTACTTC. Residues: CASSLQGFETQYF.

This clonotype has at least ten counts. The rearrangement joins TRBV7-8 to TRBJ2-7, with 7 bases that match TRBD1. The CDR3 runs to 14 residues. V shed 3 bases and J 6 bases; nucleotides not matched to a gene: 8. The germline gives CDR1 SGHVS, CDR2 FQNEAQ. CDR3 residues: CASSFYRGEGEQYF. The CDR3 DNA reads as TGTGCCAGCAGCTTTTACAGGGGCGAGGGCGAGCAGTACTTC. Complete variable domain (other parts from reference TRBV7-8 and TRBJ2-7): GAGVSQSPRYKVAKRGQDVALRCDPISGHVSLFWYQQALGQGPEFLTYFQNEAQLDKSGLPSDRFFAERPEGSVSTLKIQRTQQEDSAVYLCASSFYRGEGEQYFGPGTRLTVT.

Many counts were recorded for this clonotype. The rearrangement links TRBV11-3 to TRBJ1-6; 8 nucleotides match TRBD1. CDR3 length equals 13 residues. Germline V CDR1 and CDR2: SGHNT, YENEEA. J gave up 10 bases and V 7 bases, and 6 bases lay outside the gene matches. The CDR3 DNA is TGTGCCAGCACCACACAGGGGGACTCACCCCTCCACTTT. It yields the protein CASTTQGDSPLHF. The whole variable domain, remainder taken from reference TRBV11-3 and TRBJ1-6, is EAGVVQSPRYKIIEKKQPVAFWCNPISGHNTLYWYLQNLGQGPELLIRYENEEAVDDSQLPKDRFSAERLKGVDSTLKIQPAELGDSAVYLCASTTQGDSPLHFGNGTRLTVT.

Regarding this clonotype: This may arise from a read error, as a much more abundant clone is one base away. J is TRBJ2-1 and V is TRBV19; tentative D call: TRBD2 (5 bases). CDR3 length: 14 residues. The germline V gene has CDR1 LNHDA and CDR2 SQIVND (reference sequence). V was pared by 7 bases and J by 1 base, with 11 bases between. The CDR3 here is CASKAAQSYNEQFF. CDR3 DNA: TGTGCCAGTAAAGCGGCACAATCCTACAATGAGCAGTTCTTC. The whole variable domain, filled in from reference TRBV19 and TRBJ2-1, reads DGGITQSPKYLFRKEGQNVTLSCEQNLNHDAMYWYRQDPGQGLRLIYYSQIVNDFQKGDIAEGYSVSREKKESFPLTVTSAQKNPTAFYLCASKAAQSYNEQFFGPGTRLTVL.

In this sample, this clonotype turned up many times. The chain joins TRBV7-9 to TRBJ2-1, with D tentatively TRBD2 (6 bases). V was clipped by 5 bases and J by 6 bases, with 8 bases between them. CDR3 length: 12 amino acids. CDR1 SEHNR and CDR2 FQNEAQ come from the germline V gene (reference sequence). In DNA, the CDR3 is TGTGCCAGCAGCCCCGGGGGCAATGAGCAGTTCTTC. Translated, it gives CASSPGGNEQFF.

This clonotype was seen repeatedly, ten times or more. This chain joins TRBV30 and TRBJ1-5; D is ambiguous. Trimming cost V 5 bases and J 6 bases, with 14 bases left between them. This CDR3 has 13 amino acids. The germline gives CDR1 GTSNPN, CDR2 SVGIG (reference sequence). The CDR3 sequence is CAWSLPGPQPQHF. The CDR3 DNA follows: TGTGCCTGGTCTCTTCCCGGACCTCAGCCCCAGCATTTT.

In this sample, this clonotype turned up many times. DNA of the CDR3: TGTGCCAGCAGCCAACAGGGGCTAGAGGGCTACACCTTC. Translating gives CASSQQGLEGYTF. This chain uses TRBV7-2 with TRBJ1-2; 7 bases fit TRBD1. The CDR3 contains 13 residues. The V and J ends lost 5 bases and 8 bases, in that order; junction bases with no gene match: 8. CDR1 is SGHTA and CDR2 is FQGNSA in the germline V gene.